This entry concerns a single TCR beta chain. Its antigen is as yet unknown. This entry belongs to a study of cytomegalovirus exposure and HLA in healthy donors. Background on the study: The Caucasian-associated ancestry cluster contained around four fifths of the roughly 400 genotyped donors. Whole-study findings and limits: Productive rates of about 87% or about 30% were seen for most TCR beta V segments in an earlier analysis. TCR beta chain V- and J-gene trimming was linked, in a later analysis, to a missense variant in DCLRE1C.

The PCR contained 60 Vbeta and 13 Jbeta primers. Profiling relied on immunoSEQ multiplex PCR, and the TCRdb table lists in-frame clones only, not all of them. The sample has approximately 100,000 clones; roughly 9.4% are singletons. The V and J ends lost 0 bases and 4 bases respectively, with 8 bases between them. Germline CDR1 reads GTSNPN; CDR2 reads SVGIG (reference sequence). The CDR3 covers 13 residues. The clonotype was recovered from a man between 45 and 60 years old in good health and CMV-seropositive. V is TRBV30 and J is TRBJ2-3; D is unresolved. Sequencing was performed on PBMCs. The CDR3 nucleotides are TGTGCCTGGAGTGTTCTACCCCCAGATACGCAGTATTTT. This translates into CAWSVLPPDTQYF.